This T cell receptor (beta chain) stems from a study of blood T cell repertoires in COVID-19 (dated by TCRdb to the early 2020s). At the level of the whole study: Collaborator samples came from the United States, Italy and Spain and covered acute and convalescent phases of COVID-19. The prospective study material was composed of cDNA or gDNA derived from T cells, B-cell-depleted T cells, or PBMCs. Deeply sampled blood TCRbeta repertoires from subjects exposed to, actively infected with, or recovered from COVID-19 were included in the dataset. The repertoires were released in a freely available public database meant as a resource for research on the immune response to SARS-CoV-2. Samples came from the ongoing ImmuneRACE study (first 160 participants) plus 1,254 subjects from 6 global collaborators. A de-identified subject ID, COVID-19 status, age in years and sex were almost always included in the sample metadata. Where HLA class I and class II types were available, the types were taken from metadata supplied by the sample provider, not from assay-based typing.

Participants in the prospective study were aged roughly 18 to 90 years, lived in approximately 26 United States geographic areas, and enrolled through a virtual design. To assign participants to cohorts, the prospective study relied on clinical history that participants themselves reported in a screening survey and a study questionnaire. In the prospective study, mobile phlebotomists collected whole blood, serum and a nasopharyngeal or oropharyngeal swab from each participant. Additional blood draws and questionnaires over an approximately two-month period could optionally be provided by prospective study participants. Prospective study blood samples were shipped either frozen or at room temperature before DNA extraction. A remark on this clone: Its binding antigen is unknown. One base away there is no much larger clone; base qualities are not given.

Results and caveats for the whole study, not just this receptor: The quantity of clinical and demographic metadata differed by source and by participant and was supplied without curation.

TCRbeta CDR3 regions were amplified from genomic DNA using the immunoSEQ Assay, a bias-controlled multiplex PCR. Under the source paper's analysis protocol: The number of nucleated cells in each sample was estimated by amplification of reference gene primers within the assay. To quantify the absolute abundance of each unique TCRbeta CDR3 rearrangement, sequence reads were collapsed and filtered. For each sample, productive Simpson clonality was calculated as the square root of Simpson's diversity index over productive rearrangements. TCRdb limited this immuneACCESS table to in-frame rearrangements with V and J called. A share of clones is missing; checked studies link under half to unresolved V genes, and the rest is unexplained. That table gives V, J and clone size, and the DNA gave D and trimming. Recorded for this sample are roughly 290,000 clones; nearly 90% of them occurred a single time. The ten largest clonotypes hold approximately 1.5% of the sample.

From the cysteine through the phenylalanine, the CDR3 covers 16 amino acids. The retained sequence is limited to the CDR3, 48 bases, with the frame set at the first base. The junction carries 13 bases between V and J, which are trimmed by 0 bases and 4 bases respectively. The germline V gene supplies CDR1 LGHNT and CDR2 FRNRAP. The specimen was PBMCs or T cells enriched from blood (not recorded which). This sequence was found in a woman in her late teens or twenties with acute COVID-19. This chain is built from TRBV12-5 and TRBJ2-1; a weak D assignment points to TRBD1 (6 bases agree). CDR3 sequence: CASGLVLDRHYNEQFF. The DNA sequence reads TGTGCTAGTGGTTTGGTATTGGACAGACATTACAATGAGCAGTTCTTC.